This TCR beta chain was observed in a study of CD8+CD57+ T cells in acquired aplastic anemia (dated by TCRdb to 2017 to 2018). A note on the overall study: On average, sorted CD4+ and CD8+ cells yielded around 3.4 ug of extracted DNA, with a range of about 0.17 to 27.4 ug. A CD8+CD57+ expansion meant a frequency higher than the mean frequency seen in healthy subjects.

Genomic DNA was used as template for profiling of TCR beta VDJ combinations and CDR3 sequences. An Illumina HiSeq 2000 was used for TCR repertoire sequencing. The authors' pipeline ran thus. Repertoire assessment relied on Simpson's diversity index, CDR3 size and DJ length profiles, and TRBV/TRBJ rearrangement plots. Whichever DNA sequence was most abundant in the deep sequencing data was defined as the immunodominant clone. CDR3 amino acid sequences were checked for sharing across subjects and were also compared against the VDJdb database and published repertoires. TCRdb passed the public sequencing reads through fastp at Q25 and MiXCR, retaining productive beta sequences. Rows are combined by CDR3 protein, so each entry shows the most common genes and DNA. V and J calls and clone size were set by TCRdb, not the authors. The sample profile shows more than 150,000 distinct CDR3 sequences; 48% of them were found once. Of the sample, 9.7% falls within the top ten clones.

Flow cytometry had shown CD8+CD57+ cell expansion in the patients selected for sequencing. Every patient had a diagnosis of severe acquired aplastic anemia based on International Study of Aplastic Anemia and Agranulocytosis and Camitta criteria. No patient had received any therapy when blood was sampled. The study deep-sequenced TCR repertoires of sorted CD4+ and CD8+ blood T cells from severe aplastic anemia patients and healthy subjects. Patients were enrolled under clinicaltrials.gov protocols 00001620, 01623167, 00001397, 00071045, 00081523 and 00961064 in the USA. Ficoll-Paque density gradient centrifugation was used to isolate peripheral blood mononuclear cells. CD4+ and CD8+ T cells were sorted by FACS or magnetic beads before DNA extraction. Points on this clonotype: It has no known antigen specificity. Within one base of it there is no much larger clone, and no base qualities were kept.

Germline trimming: 5 bases from V, 5 bases from J; junction bases outside gene matches: 5. The CDR1 and CDR2 encoded by the germline V gene are KGHDR and SFDVKD. There are 14 amino acids in the CDR3, from cysteine to phenylalanine inclusive. Only CDR3 DNA is held: 42 bases, read in frame from base 1. What the research found in general, with its limitations: Although around 30 CD8+ CDR3 sequences were shared by patients and controls, these sequences appeared highly expressed in patients and within the immunodominant clones of patients. CD8+ Simpson's diversity did not differ significantly between patients and healthy controls (P=0.060).

This TCR came from a human donor with aplastic anemia. The sequenced material came from sorted CD4+, CD8+, or CD8+CD57+ T cells (not recorded which) from PBMCs. The chain joins TRBV24-1 to TRBJ2-1; 7 bases in the middle match TRBD2. The CDR3 region reads CATSGFRGDNEQFF. In nucleotides, the sequence is TGTGCCACCAGTGGATTCCGGGGGGACAATGAGCAGTTCTTC.